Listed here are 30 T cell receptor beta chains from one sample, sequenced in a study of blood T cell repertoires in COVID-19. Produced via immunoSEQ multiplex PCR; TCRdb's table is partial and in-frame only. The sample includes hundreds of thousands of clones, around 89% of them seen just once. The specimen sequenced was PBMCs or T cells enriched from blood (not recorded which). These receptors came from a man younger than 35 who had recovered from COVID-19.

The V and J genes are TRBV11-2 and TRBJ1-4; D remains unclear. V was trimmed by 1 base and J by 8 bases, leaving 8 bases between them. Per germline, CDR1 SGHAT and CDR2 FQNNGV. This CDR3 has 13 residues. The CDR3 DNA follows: TGTGCCAGCAGCTTAGTCAGACACGAAAAACTGTTTTTT. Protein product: CASSLVRHEKLFF.

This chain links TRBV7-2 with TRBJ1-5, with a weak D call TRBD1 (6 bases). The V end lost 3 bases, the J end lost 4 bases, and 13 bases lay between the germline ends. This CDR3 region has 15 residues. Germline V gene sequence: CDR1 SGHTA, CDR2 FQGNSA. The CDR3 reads CASSFGTNLNQPQHF. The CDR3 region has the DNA TGTGCCAGCAGCTTTGGGACAAACCTTAATCAGCCCCAGCATTTT.

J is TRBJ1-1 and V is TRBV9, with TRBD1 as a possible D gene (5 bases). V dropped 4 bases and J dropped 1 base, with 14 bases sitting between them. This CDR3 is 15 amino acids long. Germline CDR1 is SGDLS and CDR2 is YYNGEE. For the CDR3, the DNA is TGTGCCAGCAGCCCAAGGGGATCTCCGAACACTGAAGCTTTCTTT. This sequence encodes CASSPRGSPNTEAFF.

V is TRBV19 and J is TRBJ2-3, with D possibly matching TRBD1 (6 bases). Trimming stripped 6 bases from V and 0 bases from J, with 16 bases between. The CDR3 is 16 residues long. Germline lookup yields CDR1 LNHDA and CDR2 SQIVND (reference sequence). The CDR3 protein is CASSLQGFGSTDTQYF. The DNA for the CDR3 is TGTGCCAGTAGCCTACAGGGATTTGGTAGCACAGATACGCAGTATTTT. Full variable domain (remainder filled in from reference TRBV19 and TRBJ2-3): DGGITQSPKYLFRKEGQNVTLSCEQNLNHDAMYWYRQDPGQGLRLIYYSQIVNDFQKGDIAEGYSVSREKKESFPLTVTSAQKNPTAFYLCASSLQGFGSTDTQYFGPGTRLTVL.

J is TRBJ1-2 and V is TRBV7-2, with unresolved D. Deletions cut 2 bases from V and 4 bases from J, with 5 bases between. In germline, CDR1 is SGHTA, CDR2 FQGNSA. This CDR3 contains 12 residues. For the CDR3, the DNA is TGTGCCAGCAGCTTACTAACCTATGGCTACACCTTC. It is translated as CASSLLTYGYTF.

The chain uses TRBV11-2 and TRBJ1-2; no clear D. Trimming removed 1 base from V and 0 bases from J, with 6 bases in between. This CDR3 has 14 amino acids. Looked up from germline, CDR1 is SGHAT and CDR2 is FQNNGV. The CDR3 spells CASSLVGSNYGYTF. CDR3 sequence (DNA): TGTGCCAGCAGCTTAGTTGGCTCTAACTATGGCTACACCTTC.

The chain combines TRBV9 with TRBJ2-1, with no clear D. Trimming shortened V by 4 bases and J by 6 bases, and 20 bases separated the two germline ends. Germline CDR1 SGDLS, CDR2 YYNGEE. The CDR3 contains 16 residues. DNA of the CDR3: TGTGCCAGCAGCATGTCGGGTAGCACATTCCCCAATGAGCAGTTCTTC. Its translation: CASSMSGSTFPNEQFF.

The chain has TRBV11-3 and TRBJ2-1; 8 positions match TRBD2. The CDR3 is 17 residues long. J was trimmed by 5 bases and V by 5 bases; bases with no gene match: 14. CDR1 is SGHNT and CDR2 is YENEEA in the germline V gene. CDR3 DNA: TGTGCCAGCAGCCCAGAAGGGGCCAGCGGGAGCGACAATGAGCAGTTCTTC. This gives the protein CASSPEGASGSDNEQFF.

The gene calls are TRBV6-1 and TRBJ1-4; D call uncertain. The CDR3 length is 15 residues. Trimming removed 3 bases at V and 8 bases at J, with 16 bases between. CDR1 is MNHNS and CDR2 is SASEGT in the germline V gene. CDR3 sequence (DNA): TGTGCCAGCAGTGAGAGGAGGCTTTCGGAAGAAAAACTGTTTTTT. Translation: CASSERRLSEEKLFF.

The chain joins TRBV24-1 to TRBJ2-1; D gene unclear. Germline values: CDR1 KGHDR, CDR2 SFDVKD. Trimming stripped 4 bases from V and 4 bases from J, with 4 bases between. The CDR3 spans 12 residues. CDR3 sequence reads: CATSESYNEQFF. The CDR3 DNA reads TGTGCCACCAGTGAATCGTACAATGAGCAGTTCTTC.

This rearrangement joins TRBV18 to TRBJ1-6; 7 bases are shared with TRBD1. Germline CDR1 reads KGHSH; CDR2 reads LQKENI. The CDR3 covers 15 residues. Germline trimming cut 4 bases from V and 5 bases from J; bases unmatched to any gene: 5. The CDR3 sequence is CASSQTGNNNSPLHF. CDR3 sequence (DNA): TGTGCCAGCTCACAGACAGGGAATAATAATTCACCCCTCCACTTT.

CDR3 bases: TGCAGCGTTGTACAGCTAAATGGCTACACCTTC. Protein sequence: CSVVQLNGYTF. The chain combines TRBV29-1 with TRBJ1-2; D is ambiguous. The CDR3 consists of 11 residues. Trimming stripped 4 bases from V and 6 bases from J, with 9 bases between. Germline CDR1 and CDR2: SQVTM and ANQGSEA.

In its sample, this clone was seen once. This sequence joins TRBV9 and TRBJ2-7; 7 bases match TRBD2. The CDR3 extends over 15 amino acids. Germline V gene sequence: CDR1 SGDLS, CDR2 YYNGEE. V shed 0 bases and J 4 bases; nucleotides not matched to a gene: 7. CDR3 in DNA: TGTGCCAGCAGCGTAGATGGGCGGGAGAGTTACGAGCAGTACTTC. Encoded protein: CASSVDGRESYEQYF.

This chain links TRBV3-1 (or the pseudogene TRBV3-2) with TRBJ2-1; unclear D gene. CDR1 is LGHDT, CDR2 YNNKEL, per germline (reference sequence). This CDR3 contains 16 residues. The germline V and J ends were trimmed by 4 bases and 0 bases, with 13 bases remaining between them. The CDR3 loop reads CASSPLARSSYNEQFF. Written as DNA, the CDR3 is TGTGCCAGCAGCCCCCTGGCCCGAAGCTCCTACAATGAGCAGTTCTTC.

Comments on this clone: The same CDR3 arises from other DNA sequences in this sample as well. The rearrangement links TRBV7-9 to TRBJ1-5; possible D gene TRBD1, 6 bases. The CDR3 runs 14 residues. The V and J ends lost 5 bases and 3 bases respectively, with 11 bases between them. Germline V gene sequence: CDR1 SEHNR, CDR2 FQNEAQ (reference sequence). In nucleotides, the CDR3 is TGTGCCAGCAGCCAAGGACAGTCCAATCAGCCCCAGCATTTT. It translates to CASSQGQSNQPQHF.

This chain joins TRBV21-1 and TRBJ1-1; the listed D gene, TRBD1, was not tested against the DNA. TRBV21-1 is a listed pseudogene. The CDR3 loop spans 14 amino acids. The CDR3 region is CASSRSSQEIEAFF. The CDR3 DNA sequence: TGTGCCAGCAGCAGAAGTAGTCAGGAAATTGAAGCTTTCTTT.

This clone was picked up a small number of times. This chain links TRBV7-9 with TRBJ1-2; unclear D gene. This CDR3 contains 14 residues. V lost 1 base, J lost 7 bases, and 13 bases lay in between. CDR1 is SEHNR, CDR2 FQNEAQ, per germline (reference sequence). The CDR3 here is CASSLESMSFGYTF. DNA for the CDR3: TGTGCCAGCAGCTTAGAATCTATGAGTTTTGGCTACACCTTC. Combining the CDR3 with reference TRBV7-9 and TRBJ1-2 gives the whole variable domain DTGVSQNPRHKITKRGQNVTFRCDPISEHNRLYWYRQTLGQGPEFLTYFQNEAQLEKSRLLSDRFSAERPKGSFSTLEIQRTEQGDSAMYLCASSLESMSFGYTFGSGTRLTVV.

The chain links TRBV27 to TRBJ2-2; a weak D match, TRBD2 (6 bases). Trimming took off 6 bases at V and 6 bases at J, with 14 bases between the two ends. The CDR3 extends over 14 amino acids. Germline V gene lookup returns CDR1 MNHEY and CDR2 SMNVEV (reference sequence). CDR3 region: CASSLIRGSGELFF. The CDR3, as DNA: TGTGCCAGCAGCCTCATCCGGGGGTCCGGGGAGCTGTTTTTT.

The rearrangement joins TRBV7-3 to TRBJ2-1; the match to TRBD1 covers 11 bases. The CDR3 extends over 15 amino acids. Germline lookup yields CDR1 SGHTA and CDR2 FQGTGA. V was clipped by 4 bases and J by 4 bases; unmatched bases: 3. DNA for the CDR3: TGTGCCAGCAGCTCGGACAGGGGGCGATACAATGAGCAGTTCTTC. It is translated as CASSSDRGRYNEQFF.

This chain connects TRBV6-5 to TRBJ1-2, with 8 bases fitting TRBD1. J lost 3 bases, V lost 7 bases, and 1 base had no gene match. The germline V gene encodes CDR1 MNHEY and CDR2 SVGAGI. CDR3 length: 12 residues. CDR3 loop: CASTTGDYGYTF. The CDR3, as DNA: TGTGCCAGCACGACAGGGGACTATGGCTACACCTTC.

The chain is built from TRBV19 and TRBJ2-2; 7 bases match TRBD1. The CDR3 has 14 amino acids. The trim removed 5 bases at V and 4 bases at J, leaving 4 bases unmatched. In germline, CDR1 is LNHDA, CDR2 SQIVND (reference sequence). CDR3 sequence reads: CASSLRGSTGELFF. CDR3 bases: TGTGCCAGTAGTCTCAGGGGGAGCACCGGGGAGCTGTTTTTT.

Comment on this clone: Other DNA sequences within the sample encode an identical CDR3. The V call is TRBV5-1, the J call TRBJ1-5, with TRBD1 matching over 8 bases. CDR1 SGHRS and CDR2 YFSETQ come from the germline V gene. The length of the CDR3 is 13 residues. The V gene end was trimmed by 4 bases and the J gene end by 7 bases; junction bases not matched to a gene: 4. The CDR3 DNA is TGCGCCAGCAGCCAGACAGGGGACCAGCCCCAGCATTTT. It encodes CASSQTGDQPQHF.

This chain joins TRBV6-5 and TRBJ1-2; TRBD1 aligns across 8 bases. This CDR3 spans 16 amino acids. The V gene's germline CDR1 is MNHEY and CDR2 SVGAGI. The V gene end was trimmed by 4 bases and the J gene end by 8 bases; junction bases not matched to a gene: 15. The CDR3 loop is CASSSADRAISRGYTF. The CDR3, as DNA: TGTGCCAGCAGTTCCGCGGACAGGGCCATTTCCCGGGGCTACACCTTC.

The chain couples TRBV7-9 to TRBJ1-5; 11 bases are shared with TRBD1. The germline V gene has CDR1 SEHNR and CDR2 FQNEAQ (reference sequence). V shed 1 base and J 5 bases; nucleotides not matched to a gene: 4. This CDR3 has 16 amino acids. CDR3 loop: CASSLGTGGQDQPQHF. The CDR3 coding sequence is TGTGCCAGCAGCTTAGGGACAGGGGGCCAGGATCAGCCCCAGCATTTT.

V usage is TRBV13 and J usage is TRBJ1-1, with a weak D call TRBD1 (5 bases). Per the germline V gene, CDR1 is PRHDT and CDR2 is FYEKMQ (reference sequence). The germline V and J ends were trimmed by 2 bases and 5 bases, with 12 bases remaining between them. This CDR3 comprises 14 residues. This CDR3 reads CASSLRGGITEAFF. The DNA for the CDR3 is TGTGCCAGCAGCTTAAGGGGAGGCATAACTGAAGCTTTCTTT.

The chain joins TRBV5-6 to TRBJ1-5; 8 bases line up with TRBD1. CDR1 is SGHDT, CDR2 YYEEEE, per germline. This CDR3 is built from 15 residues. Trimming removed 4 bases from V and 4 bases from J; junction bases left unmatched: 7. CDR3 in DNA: TGTGCCAGCAGCCCCGGACAGGGTTGGAATCAGCCCCAGCATTTT. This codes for CASSPGQGWNQPQHF.

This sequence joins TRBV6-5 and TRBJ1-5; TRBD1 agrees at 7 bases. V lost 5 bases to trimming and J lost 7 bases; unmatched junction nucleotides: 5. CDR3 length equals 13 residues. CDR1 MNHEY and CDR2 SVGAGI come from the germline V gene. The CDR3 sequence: CASSPDRAQPQHF. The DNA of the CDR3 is TGTGCCAGCAGTCCCGACAGGGCACAGCCCCAGCATTTT.

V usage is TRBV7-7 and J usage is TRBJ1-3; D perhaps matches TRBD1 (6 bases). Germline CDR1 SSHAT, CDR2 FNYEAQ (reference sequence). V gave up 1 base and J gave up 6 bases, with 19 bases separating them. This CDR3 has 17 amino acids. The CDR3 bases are TGTGCCAGCAGCTTAGGGGACACCTACCTCCACGAAAACACCATATATTTT. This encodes CASSLGDTYLHENTIYF.

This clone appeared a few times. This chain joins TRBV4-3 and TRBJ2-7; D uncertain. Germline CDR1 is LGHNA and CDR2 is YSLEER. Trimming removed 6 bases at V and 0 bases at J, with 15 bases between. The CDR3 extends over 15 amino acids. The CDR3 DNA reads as TGCGCCAGCAGTCCCCAGGCTGCCAGCTCCTACGAGCAGTACTTC. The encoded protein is CASSPQAASSYEQYF.

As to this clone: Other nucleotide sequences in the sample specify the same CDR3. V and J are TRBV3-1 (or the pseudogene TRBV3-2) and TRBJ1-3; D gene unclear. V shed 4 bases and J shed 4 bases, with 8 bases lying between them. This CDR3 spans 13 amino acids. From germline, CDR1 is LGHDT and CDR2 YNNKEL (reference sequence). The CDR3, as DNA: TGTGCCAGCAGCCCCGGTAGCGGAAACACCATATATTTT. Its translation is CASSPGSGNTIYF.